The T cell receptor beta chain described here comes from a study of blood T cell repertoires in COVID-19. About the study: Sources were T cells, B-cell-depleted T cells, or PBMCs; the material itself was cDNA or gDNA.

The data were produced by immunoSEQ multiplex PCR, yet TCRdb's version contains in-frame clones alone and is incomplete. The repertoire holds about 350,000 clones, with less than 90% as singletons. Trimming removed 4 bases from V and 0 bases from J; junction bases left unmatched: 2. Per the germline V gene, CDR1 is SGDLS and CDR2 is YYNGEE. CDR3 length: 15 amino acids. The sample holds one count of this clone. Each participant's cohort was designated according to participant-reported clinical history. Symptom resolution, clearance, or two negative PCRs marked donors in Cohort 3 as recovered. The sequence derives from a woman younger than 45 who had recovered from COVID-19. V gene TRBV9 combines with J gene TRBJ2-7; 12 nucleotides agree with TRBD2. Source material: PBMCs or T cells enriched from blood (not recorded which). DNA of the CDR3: TGTGCCAGCAGCACTAGCGGGGGGCCCTCCTACGAGCAGTACTTC. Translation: CASSTSGGPSYEQYF.